This record concerns one TCR beta chain sequence. This CDR3 comprises 18 residues. J gave up 3 bases and V 1 base, and 11 bases lay outside the gene matches. Germline assignment: CDR1 DFQATT and CDR2 SNEGSKA (reference sequence). This sample was included in a study of patients and donors after allogeneic stem cell transplantation. TCRdb reprocessed the RT-PCR reads via MiXCR and lists one record per CDR3 protein. The sample consists of about 960,000 distinct CDR3 sequences, more than 15% of them appearing once. The clonotype originates from a human donor who was either an allogeneic HSCT recipient or a stem cell or donor lymphocyte infusion donor (not recorded which). It is not recorded whose cells these are; they may come from a transplant donor. V is TRBV20-1 and J is TRBJ2-7; the match to TRBD2 covers 14 bases. Sequencing was done on a sample of blood, either unsorted or a sorted T cell fraction (not recorded which). The CDR3: CSARGLTSGRGNIYEQYF. As DNA, the CDR3 is TGCAGTGCTAGAGGCCTGACTAGCGGGAGGGGAAATATCTACGAGCAGTACTTC.